This T cell receptor (beta chain) appears in the sequencing data of a study of CD4 T cells in relation to SARS-CoV-2 and coronaviruses. As for this clone: Its target is not known.

Trimming took 6 bases from V and 5 from J, leaving 13 bases between them. Germline lookup yields CDR1 MDHEN and CDR2 SYDVKM. The CDR3 length is 13 residues. Study-wide findings and caveats: According to naive versus memory sequencing, detected responses are memory recall, not newly primed. No crossreactivity against non-spike viral proteins was tested here. In roughly 65% of donors, memory CD4+ clonotypes crossrecognized SARS-CoV-2 and at least one common cold coronavirus spike.

Deep TCR-beta sequencing used DNA from uncultured naive and memory CD4+ T cells. Libraries were prepared by immunoSEQ multiplex PCR; TCRdb keeps only in-frame clonotypes and omits some of them. The data hold around 54,000 clones, with 90% to 95% observed a single time. The origin of this receptor is an adult with COVID-19. Specimen: naive CD4+ T cells from PBMCs. Subset in this sample: naive CD4+ T cells isolated by negative enrichment. The V gene is TRBV28, the J gene TRBJ1-2; D is unresolved. CDR3 residues: CASRLDTFYGYTF. In DNA form, the CDR3 reads TGTGCCAGCAGACTCGACACGTTTTATGGCTACACCTTC.